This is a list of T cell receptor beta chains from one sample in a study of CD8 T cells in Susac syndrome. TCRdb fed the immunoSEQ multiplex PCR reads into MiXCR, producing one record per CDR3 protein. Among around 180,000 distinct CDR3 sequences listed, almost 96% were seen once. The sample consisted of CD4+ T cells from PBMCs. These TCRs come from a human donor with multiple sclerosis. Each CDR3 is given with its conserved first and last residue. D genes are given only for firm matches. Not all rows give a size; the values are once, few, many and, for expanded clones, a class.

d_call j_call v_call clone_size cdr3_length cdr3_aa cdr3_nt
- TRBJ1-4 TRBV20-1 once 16 CSAVTPSSATNEKLFF TGCAGTGCAGTCACCCCCAGCAGCGCAACTAATGAAAAACTGTTTTTT
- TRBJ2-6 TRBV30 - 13 CAWSVSGANVLTF TGTGCCTGGAGTGTCTCTGGGGCCAACGTCCTGACTTTC
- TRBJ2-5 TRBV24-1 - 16 CATSDFPTGQGGTQYF TGTGCCACCAGTGATTTCCCGACAGGTCAGGGAGGGACCCAGTACTTC
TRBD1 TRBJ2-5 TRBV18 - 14 CASSSGQSQETQYF TGTGCCAGCTCATCGGGACAGAGCCAAGAGACCCAGTACTTC
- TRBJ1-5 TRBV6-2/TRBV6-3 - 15 CASSSKDLGRQPQHF TGTGCCAGCAGTTCTAAGGACCTGGGCCGTCAGCCCCAGCATTTT
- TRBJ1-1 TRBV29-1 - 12 CSVEGWVTEAFF TGCAGCGTTGAAGGATGGGTCACTGAAGCTTTCTTT
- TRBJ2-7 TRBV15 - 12 CATSRDLSNLLF TGTGCCACCAGCAGAGATCTCTCGAACCTCCTCTTC
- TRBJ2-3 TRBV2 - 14 CASKVAFGTDTQYF TGTGCCAGCAAGGTGGCATTTGGAACAGATACGCAGTATTTT
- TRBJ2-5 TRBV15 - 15 CATSRGRGSEETQYF TGTGCCACCAGCAGAGGACGGGGGTCCGAAGAGACCCAGTACTTC
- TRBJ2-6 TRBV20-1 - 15 CSARASGSGANVLTF TGCAGTGCTAGAGCCTCCGGGTCTGGGGCCAACGTCCTGACTTTC
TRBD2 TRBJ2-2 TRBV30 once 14 CACRLAGRTGELFF TGTGCCTGTCGCCTAGCGGGGAGGACCGGGGAGCTGTTTTTT
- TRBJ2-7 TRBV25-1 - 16 CASSEIGVGNEDEQYF TGTGCCAGCAGTGAGATTGGGGTGGGGAATGAAGACGAGCAGTACTTC
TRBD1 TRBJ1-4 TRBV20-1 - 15 CSARVAQGAAEKLFF TGCAGTGCTAGAGTGGCACAGGGGGCGGCTGAAAAACTGTTTTTT
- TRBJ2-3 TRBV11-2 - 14 CASNLGSHIDTQYF TGTGCCAGCAACTTGGGGAGCCACATAGATACGCAGTATTTT
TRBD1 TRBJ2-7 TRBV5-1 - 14 CASSPAGTGYEQYF TGCGCCAGCAGCCCCGCTGGGACAGGCTACGAGCAGTACTTC
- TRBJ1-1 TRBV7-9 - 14 CASSLGLGNTEAFF TGTGCCAGCAGCCTCGGCCTTGGGAACACTGAAGCTTTCTTT
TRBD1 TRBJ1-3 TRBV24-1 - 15 CATSDGGQGGNTIYF TGTGCCACCAGTGATGGCGGACAGGGTGGAAACACCATATATTTT